The 9 T cell receptor beta chains below all came from one sample that was sequenced in a study of T cell changes during pregnancy in multiple sclerosis. Profiling relied on immunoSEQ multiplex PCR, and the TCRdb table lists in-frame clones only, not all of them. Among about 92,000 clones listed, roughly 90% were seen once. Sequencing was performed on peripheral blood, taken in the first trimester of pregnancy. The receptor source for this set is a female donor with multiple sclerosis, enrolled in a pregnancy study.

The rearrangement links TRBV5-1 to TRBJ2-1; 8 bases align to TRBD2. The trim removed 1 base at V and 4 bases at J, leaving 4 bases unmatched. There are 15 residues in the CDR3. Germline values: CDR1 SGHRS, CDR2 YFSETQ. This CDR3 is CASSLTGGEYNEQFF. The CDR3 DNA reads TGCGCCAGCAGCTTGACGGGAGGGGAGTACAATGAGCAGTTCTTC.

The chain carries TRBV27 and TRBJ2-5, with 11 bases matching TRBD2. CDR3 length: 17 amino acids. Germline V CDR1 and CDR2: MNHEY, SMNVEV (reference sequence). Germline trimming cut 2 bases from V and 5 bases from J; bases unmatched to any gene: 10. The chain's CDR3 is CASSLGRTSGRRETQYF. The CDR3 DNA reads TGTGCCAGCAGTTTAGGCCGAACTAGCGGGAGACGGGAGACCCAGTACTTC.

This chain joins TRBV25-1 and TRBJ1-2; 8 nucleotides match TRBD1. The CDR3 is made up of 15 amino acids. The trim removed 3 bases at V and 7 bases at J, leaving 10 bases unmatched. In germline, CDR1 is MGHDK, CDR2 SYGVNS. The CDR3 DNA reads as TGTGCCAGCAGTGACGTACAGGGGGTGTCCCTTGGCTACACCTTC. It encodes CASSDVQGVSLGYTF.

The chain joins TRBV27 to TRBJ1-2; 8 bases map to TRBD1. The V and J ends lost 8 bases and 4 bases, in that order; junction bases with no gene match: 9. This CDR3 is 14 amino acids long. The germline V gene has CDR1 MNHEY and CDR2 SMNVEV (reference sequence). The CDR3 loop reads CASGLMDRAYGYTF. CDR3 DNA sequence: TGTGCCAGCGGATTGATGGACAGGGCCTATGGCTACACCTTC.

This clone was picked up one time. The chain links TRBV5-4 to TRBJ2-1; 13 bases fit TRBD2. The CDR3 consists of 18 residues. V dropped 0 bases and J dropped 1; count of bases not matched to a gene: 4. Germline V gene data show CDR1 as SGHNT and CDR2 as YYREEE (reference sequence). CDR3 in amino acids: CASSLARTSGSSYNEQFF. CDR3 bases: TGTGCCAGCAGCTTGGCCCGGACTAGCGGGAGTTCCTACAATGAGCAGTTCTTC.

The rearrangement joins TRBV18 to TRBJ1-2; 9 bases agree with TRBD1. V lost 2 bases and J lost 7; bases outside the gene matches: 8. The CDR3 consists of 15 residues. Per germline, CDR1 KGHSH and CDR2 LQKENI. The DNA of the CDR3 is TGTGCCAGCTCACCAGATGGGACAGGGAGCGTTGGCTACACCTTC. This translates into CASSPDGTGSVGYTF. The entire variable domain, with the rest obtained from reference TRBV18 and TRBJ1-2, is as follows: NAGVMQNPRHLVRRRGQEARLRCSPMKGHSHVYWYRQLPEEGLKFMVYLQKENIIDESGMPKERFSAEFPKEGPSILRIQQVVRGDSAAYFCASSPDGTGSVGYTFGSGTRLTVV.

This sequence joins TRBV6-5 and TRBJ2-7; possibly TRBD2 for D (5 bases). The CDR3 loop spans 15 amino acids. Germline assignment: CDR1 MNHEY and CDR2 SVGAGI. Trimming took off 6 bases at V and 7 bases at J, with 22 bases between the two ends. The CDR3 spells CASRPGLPGVFEQYF. The DNA for the CDR3 is TGTGCCAGCAGACCAGGACTTCCTGGGGTTTTTGAGCAGTACTTC.

V usage is TRBV6-1 and J usage is TRBJ2-1, with TRBD1 matching over 8 bases. The J segment lost 4 bases and the V segment lost 10 bases, leaving 12 bases of the junction unmatched. CDR1 MNHNS and CDR2 SASEGT come from the germline V gene. CDR3 length: 15 residues. The CDR3 DNA follows: TGTGCCACCAGGTCTCCAGGGGGCCTGTACAATGAGCAGTTCTTC. It codes for CATRSPGGLYNEQFF.

J is TRBJ1-1 and V is TRBV29-1; no clear D. V was pared by 7 bases and J by 0 bases, with 6 bases between. CDR3 length: 11 residues. Germline CDR1 reads SQVTM; CDR2 reads ANQGSEA. The CDR3 loop is CSAEMNTEAFF. CDR3 DNA sequence: TGCAGCGCGGAGATGAACACTGAAGCTTTCTTT. The full variable domain, in which reference TRBV29-1 and TRBJ1-1 provide the parts outside the CDR3, is SAVISQKPSRDICQRGTSLTIQCQVDSQVTMMFWYRQQPGQSLTLIATANQGSEATYESGFVIDKFPISRPNLTFSTLTVSNMSPEDSSIYLCSAEMNTEAFFGQGTRLTVV.